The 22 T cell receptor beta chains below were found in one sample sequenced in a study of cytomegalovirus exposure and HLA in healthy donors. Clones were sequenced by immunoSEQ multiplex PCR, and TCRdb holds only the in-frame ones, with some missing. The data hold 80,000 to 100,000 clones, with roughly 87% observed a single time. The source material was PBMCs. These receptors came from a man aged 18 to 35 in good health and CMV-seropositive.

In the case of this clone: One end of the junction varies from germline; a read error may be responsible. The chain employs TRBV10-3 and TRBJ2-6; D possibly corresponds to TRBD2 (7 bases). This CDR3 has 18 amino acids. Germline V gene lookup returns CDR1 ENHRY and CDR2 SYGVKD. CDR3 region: CAITEGGASYSGANVLTF. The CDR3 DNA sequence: TGTGCCATCACTGAGGGGGGGGCGTCCTACTCTGGGGCCAACGTCCTGACTTTC.

The DNA for the CDR3 is TGCGCCAGCAGCCAAGATGCTGCGGGGAGTAGCACAGATACGCAGTATTTT. Amino acids: CASSQDAAGSSTDTQYF. This sequence joins TRBV4-3 and TRBJ2-3; TRBD2 might be the D (6 bases). CDR1 is LGHNA and CDR2 is YSLEER in the germline V gene. V was shortened by 0 bases and J by 0 bases, with 13 bases between the two germline ends. The CDR3 runs 17 residues.

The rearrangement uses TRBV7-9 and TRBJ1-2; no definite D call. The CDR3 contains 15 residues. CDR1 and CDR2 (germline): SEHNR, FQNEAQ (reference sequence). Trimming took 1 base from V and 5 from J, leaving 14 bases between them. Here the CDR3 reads CASSLDWFREYGYTF. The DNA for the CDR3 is TGTGCCAGCAGCTTAGATTGGTTTCGGGAGTATGGCTACACCTTC. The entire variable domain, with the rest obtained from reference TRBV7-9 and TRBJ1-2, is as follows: DTGVSQNPRHKITKRGQNVTFRCDPISEHNRLYWYRQTLGQGPEFLTYFQNEAQLEKSRLLSDRFSAERPKGSFSTLEIQRTEQGDSAMYLCASSLDWFREYGYTFGSGTRLTVV.

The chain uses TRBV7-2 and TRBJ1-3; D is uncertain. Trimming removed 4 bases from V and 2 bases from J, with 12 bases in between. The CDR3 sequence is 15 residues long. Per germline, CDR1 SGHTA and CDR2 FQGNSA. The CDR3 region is CASSYTTIAGNTIYF. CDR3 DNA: TGTGCCAGCAGCTACACGACAATTGCTGGAAACACCATATATTTT.

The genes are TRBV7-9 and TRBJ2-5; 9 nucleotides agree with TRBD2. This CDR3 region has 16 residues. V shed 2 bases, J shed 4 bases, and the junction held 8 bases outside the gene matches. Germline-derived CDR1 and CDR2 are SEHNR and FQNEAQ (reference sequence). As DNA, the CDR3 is TGTGCCAGCAGCTTAATGCGGGGGGGAAGGCCAGAGACCCAGTACTTC. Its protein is CASSLMRGGRPETQYF.

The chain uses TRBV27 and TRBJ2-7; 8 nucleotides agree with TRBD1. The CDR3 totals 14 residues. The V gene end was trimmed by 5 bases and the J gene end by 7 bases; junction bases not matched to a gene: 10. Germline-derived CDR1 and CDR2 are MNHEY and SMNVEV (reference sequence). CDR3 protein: CASSIGQGYGEQYF. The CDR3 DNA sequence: TGTGCCAGCAGTATAGGACAGGGATACGGTGAGCAGTACTTC.

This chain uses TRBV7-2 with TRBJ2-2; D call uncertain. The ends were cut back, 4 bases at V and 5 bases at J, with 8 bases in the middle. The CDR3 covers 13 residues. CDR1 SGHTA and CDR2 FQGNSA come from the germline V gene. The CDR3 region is CASSSPGTGELFF. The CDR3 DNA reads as TGTGCCAGCAGCTCCCCAGGAACCGGGGAGCTGTTTTTT. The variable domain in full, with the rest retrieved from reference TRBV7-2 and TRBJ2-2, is GAGVSQSPSNKVTEKGKDVELRCDPISGHTALYWYRQSLGQGLEFLIYFQGNSAPDKSGLPSDRFSAERTGGSVSTLTIQRTQQEDSAVYLCASSSPGTGELFFGEGSRLTVL.

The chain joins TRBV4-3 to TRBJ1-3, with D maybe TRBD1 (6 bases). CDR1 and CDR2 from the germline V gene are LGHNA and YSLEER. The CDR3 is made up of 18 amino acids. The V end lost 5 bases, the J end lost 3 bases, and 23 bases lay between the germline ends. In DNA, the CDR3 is TGCGCCAGCAGCGAAATCCCTTTGGGGGCTGCGAATGGAAACACCATATATTTT. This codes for CASSEIPLGAANGNTIYF.

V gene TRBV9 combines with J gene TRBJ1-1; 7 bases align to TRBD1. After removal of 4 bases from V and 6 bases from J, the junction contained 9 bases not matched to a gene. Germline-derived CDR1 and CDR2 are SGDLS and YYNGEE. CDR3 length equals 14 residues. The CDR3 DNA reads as TGTGCCAGCAGCACGAACAGGGGTCGGGCTGAAGCTTTCTTT. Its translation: CASSTNRGRAEAFF.

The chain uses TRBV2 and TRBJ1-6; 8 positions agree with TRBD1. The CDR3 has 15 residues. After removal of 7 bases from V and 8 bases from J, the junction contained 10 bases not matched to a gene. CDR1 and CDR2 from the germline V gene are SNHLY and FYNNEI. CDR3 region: CASTVTHRGDSPLHF. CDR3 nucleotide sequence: TGTGCCAGCACTGTCACTCACAGGGGGGATTCACCCCTCCACTTT.

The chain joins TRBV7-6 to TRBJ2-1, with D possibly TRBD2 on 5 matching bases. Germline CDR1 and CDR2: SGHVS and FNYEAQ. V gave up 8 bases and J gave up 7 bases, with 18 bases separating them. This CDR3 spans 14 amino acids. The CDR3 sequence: CASGTEAGSNEQFF. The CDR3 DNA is TGTGCCAGCGGAACGGAGGCTGGGTCTAATGAGCAGTTCTTC.

CDR3 bases: TGTGCCAGCAGCTTAGGGCCTAGCGGGAGGGTTGTAGAAGATACGCAGTATTTT. It is translated as CASSLGPSGRVVEDTQYF. J is TRBJ2-3 and V is TRBV7-9; the match to TRBD2 covers 12 bases. V lost 1 base to trimming and J lost 5 bases; unmatched junction nucleotides: 10. Germline-derived CDR1 and CDR2 are SEHNR and FQNEAQ (reference sequence). There are 18 residues in the CDR3.

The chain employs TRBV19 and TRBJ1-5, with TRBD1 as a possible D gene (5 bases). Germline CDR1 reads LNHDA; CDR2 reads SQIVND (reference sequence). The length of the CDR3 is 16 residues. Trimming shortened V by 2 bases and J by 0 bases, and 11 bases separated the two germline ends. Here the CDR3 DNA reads TGTGCCAGTAGTATAATTCGGGGGGATAGCAATCAGCCCCAGCATTTT. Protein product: CASSIIRGDSNQPQHF.

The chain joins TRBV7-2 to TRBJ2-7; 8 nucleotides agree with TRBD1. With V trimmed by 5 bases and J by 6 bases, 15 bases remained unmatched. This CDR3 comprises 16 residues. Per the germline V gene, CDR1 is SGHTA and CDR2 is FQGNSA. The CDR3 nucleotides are TGTGCCAGCAGCCCTAGTAGGACAGGGTTTGGTAGCGAGCAGTACTTC. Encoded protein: CASSPSRTGFGSEQYF.

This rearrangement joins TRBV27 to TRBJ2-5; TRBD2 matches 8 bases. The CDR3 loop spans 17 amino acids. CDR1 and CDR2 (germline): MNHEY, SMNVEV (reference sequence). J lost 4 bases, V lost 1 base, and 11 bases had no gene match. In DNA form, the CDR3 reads TGTGCCAGCAGTTTATACGGGAGGGCGTCCGGTAGAGAGACCCAGTACTTC. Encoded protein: CASSLYGRASGRETQYF.

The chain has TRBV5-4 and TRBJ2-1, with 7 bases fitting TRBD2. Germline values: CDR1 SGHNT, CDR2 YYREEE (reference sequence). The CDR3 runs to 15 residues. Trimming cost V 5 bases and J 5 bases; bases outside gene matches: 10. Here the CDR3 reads CASRSYWTRNNEQFF. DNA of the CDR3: TGTGCCAGCAGGTCCTATTGGACTAGGAACAATGAGCAGTTCTTC.

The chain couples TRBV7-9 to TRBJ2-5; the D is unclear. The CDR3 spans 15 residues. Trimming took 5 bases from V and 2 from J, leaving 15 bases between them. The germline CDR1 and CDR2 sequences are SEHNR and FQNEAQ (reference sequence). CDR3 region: CASSQTAVVQETQYF. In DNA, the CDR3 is TGTGCCAGCAGCCAGACTGCTGTGGTACAAGAGACCCAGTACTTC. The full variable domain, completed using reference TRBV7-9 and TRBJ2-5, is DTGVSQNPRHKITKRGQNVTFRCDPISEHNRLYWYRQTLGQGPEFLTYFQNEAQLEKSRLLSDRFSAERPKGSFSTLEIQRTEQGDSAMYLCASSQTAVVQETQYFGPGTRLLVL.

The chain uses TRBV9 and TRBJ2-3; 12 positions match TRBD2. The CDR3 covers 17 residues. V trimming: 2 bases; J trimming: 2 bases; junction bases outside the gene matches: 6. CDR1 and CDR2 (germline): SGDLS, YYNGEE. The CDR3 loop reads CASSVQGLAGNTDTQYF. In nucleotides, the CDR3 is TGTGCCAGCAGCGTTCAAGGACTAGCGGGGAACACAGATACGCAGTATTTT.

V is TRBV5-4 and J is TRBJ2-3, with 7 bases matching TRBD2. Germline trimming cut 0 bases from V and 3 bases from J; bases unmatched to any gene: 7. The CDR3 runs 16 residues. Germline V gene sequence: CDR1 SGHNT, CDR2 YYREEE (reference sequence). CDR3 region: CASSLEAGVATDTQYF. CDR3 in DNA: TGTGCCAGCAGCTTGGAGGCGGGAGTGGCGACAGATACGCAGTATTTT.

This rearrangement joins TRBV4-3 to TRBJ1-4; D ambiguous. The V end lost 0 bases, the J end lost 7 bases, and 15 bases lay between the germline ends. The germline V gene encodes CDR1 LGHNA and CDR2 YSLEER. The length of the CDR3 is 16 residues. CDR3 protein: CASSQEYGARGEKLFF. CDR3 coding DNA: TGCGCCAGCAGCCAAGAGTATGGCGCCCGGGGTGAAAAACTGTTTTTT.

CDR3 protein: CASSLYGRGGIYEQYF. In DNA form, the CDR3 reads TGTGCCAGCAGCTTATATGGTCGGGGGGGAATTTACGAGCAGTACTTC. The genes are TRBV13 and TRBJ2-7, with TRBD2 identical over 8 bases. V lost 2 bases to trimming and J lost 4 bases; unmatched junction nucleotides: 10. Germline CDR1 reads PRHDT; CDR2 reads FYEKMQ (reference sequence). CDR3 length equals 16 residues. Using reference TRBV13 and TRBJ2-7 for the parts outside the CDR3, the full variable domain is AAGVIQSPRHLIKEKRETATLKCYPIPRHDTVYWYQQGPGQDPQFLISFYEKMQSDKGSIPDRFSAQQFSDYHSELNMSSLELGDSALYFCASSLYGRGGIYEQYFGPGTRLTVT.

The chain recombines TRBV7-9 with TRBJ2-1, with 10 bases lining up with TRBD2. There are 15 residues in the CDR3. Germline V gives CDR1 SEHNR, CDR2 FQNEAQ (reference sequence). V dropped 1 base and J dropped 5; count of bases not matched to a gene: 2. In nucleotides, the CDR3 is TGTGCCAGCAGCTTAGTAGCGGGAGGAAACAATGAGCAGTTCTTC. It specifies CASSLVAGGNNEQFF.